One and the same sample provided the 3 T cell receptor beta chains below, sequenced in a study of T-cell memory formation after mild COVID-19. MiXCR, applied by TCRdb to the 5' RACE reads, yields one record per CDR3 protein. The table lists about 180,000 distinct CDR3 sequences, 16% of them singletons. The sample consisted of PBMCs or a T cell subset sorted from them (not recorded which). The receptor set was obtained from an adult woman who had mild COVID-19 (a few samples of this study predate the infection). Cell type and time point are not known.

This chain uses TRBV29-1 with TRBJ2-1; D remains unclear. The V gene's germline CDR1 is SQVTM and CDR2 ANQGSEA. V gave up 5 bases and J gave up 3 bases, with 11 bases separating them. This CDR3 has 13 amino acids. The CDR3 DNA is TGCAGCGTTCCAGGTGATCTCTACAATGAGCAGTTCTTC. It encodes CSVPGDLYNEQFF.

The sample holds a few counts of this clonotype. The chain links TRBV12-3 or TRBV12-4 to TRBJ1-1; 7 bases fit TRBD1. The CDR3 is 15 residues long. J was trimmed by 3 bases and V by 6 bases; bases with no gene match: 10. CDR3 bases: TGTGCCAGCAGCCGTTTCGACAGGGTCCACACTGAAGCTTTCTTT. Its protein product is CASSRFDRVHTEAFF.

The CDR3 sequence is CASSYLTLNRVSPLHF. For the CDR3, the DNA is TGTGCCAGCAGTTACTTAACGTTGAACAGAGTCTCACCCCTCCACTTT. This chain links TRBV6-6 with TRBJ1-6, with unresolved D. Trimming removed 1 base from V and 10 bases from J, with 17 bases in between. This CDR3 has 16 residues. CDR1 MNHNY and CDR2 SVGAGI come from the germline V gene (reference sequence).